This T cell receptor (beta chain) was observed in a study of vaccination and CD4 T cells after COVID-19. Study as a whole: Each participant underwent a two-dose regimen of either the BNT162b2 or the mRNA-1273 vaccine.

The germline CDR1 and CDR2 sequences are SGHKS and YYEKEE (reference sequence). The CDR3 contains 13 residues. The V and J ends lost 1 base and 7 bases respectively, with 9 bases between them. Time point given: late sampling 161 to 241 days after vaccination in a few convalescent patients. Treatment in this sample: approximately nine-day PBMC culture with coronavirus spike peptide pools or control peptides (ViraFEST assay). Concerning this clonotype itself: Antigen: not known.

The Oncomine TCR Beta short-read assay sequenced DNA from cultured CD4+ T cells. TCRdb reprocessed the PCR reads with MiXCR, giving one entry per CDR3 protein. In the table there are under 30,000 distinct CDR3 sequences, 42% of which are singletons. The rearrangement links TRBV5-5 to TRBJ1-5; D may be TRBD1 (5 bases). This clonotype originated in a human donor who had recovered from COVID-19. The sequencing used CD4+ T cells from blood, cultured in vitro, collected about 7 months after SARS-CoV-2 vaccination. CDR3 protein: CASSLRGTQPQHF. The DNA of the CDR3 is TGTGCCAGCAGCTTGAGGGGTACACAGCCCCAGCATTTT.